This entry lists 29 T cell receptor beta chains sequenced from one sample in a study of CXCR3-negative and CXCR3-positive naive CD8 T cells. Their specific antigens are unknown. Whole-study results and caveats: Naive cells positive for CXCR3 carried more hydrophobic TRB CDR3s than CXCR3-negative ones.

The TRB libraries of cDNA were built by UMI-labeled 5' RACE. TCRdb re-called the 5' RACE reads and catalogs CDR3 proteins one per entry, DNA excluded. The table counts some 47,000 distinct CDR3 sequences; around 0.51% lies in the top ten. Source material: naive CXCR3+ CD8+ T cells from blood. Subset indicated: CD45RO-CCR7+CD27+CD95- naive CD8+ T cells expressing CXCR3 (TNR3+). All receptors derive from a human donor in good health. Some clones in this sample may be carry-over from other donors' samples.

V and J are TRBV4-3 and TRBJ1-6. The CDR3 sequence is 15 residues long. From germline, CDR1 is LGHNA and CDR2 YSLEER. CDR3 loop: CASSQVGGVRSPLHF.

The chain recombines TRBV7-9 with TRBJ2-2. From germline, CDR1 is SEHNR and CDR2 FQNEAQ (reference sequence). This CDR3 comprises 13 residues. CDR3 loop: CASTRRNTGELFF.

The V and J genes are TRBV11-3 and TRBJ2-4; there is no DNA to check the TCRdb D call of TRBD2. The CDR3 sequence is 15 residues long. The V gene's germline CDR1 is SGHNT and CDR2 YENEEA. CDR3 sequence: CASSSIGEGTNIQYF.

CDR3 residues: CASSPNPGYTEAFF. The chain employs TRBV27 and TRBJ1-1; TCRdb calls TRBD1, which cannot be checked without DNA. There are 14 residues in the CDR3. CDR1 and CDR2 (germline): MNHEY, SMNVEV (reference sequence).

J is TRBJ1-1 and V is TRBV4-2; the D call from TCRdb, TRBD1, cannot be confirmed without DNA. This CDR3 contains 15 residues. Germline V gives CDR1 LGHNA, CDR2 YNFKEQ. The CDR3 protein is CASSLQGKANTEAFF.

This CDR3 is CSARDFEGETYEQYF. J is TRBJ2-7 and V is TRBV20-1; TCRdb returns TRBD2, unconfirmable since there is no DNA. The germline gives CDR1 DFQATT, CDR2 SNEGSKA (reference sequence). CDR3 size: 15 residues.

V usage is TRBV11-2 and J usage is TRBJ2-7; absent DNA, TCRdb's TRBD1 call cannot be checked. CDR3 length: 17 residues. The germline CDR1 and CDR2 sequences are SGHAT and FQNNGV. The CDR3 region is CASSLAPGDTYSYEQYF.

The genes are TRBV16 and TRBJ1-6; TCRdb proposes TRBD1, but this gene call is untestable without DNA. The germline V gene encodes CDR1 KGHSY and CDR2 FQNENV. This CDR3 has 15 residues. The CDR3 sequence: CASSQSPGGDSPLHF.

This chain links TRBV10-3 with TRBJ1-1; the D gene TCRdb calls, TRBD1, cannot be checked with no DNA. The V gene's germline CDR1 is ENHRY and CDR2 SYGVKD. The CDR3 consists of 13 residues. The CDR3 loop is CAAFDRLNTEAFF.

The rearrangement links TRBV15 to TRBJ2-7. CDR1 and CDR2 (germline): LNHNV, YYDKDF (reference sequence). The CDR3 contains 14 residues. This CDR3 reads CATSPARGSYEQYF.

The chain carries TRBV3-1 and TRBJ2-1; TCRdb indicates TRBD2, and absent DNA this call remains unverified. The germline V gene has CDR1 LGHDT and CDR2 YNNKEL (reference sequence). The CDR3 length is 19 residues. CDR3 region: CASSQDGLADRSSYNEQFF.

The CDR3 loop is CATSRDTYYEQYF. The V gene is TRBV15, the J gene TRBJ2-7; TCRdb's D call of TRBD1 is untestable without DNA. The germline gives CDR1 LNHNV, CDR2 YYDKDF (reference sequence). This CDR3 spans 13 amino acids. The variable domain in full, with the rest retrieved from reference TRBV15 and TRBJ2-7, is DAMVIQNPRYQVTQFGKPVTLSCSQTLNHNVMYWYQQKSSQAPKLLFHYYDKDFNNEADTPDNFQSRRPNTSFCFLDIRSPGLGDTAMYLCATSRDTYYEQYFGPGTRLTVT.

The chain joins TRBV11-2 to TRBJ2-4; TCRdb indicates TRBD2, and absent DNA this call remains unverified. The germline CDR1 and CDR2 sequences are SGHAT and FQNNGV. There are 13 residues in the CDR3. CDR3 protein: CASSWEMGNIQYF.

The genes are TRBV19 and TRBJ1-1; without DNA, the TCRdb call of TRBD1 cannot be checked. The length of the CDR3 is 13 residues. Germline CDR1 LNHDA, CDR2 SQIVND (reference sequence). The CDR3 spells CASTATVATEAFF.

The genes are TRBV7-3 and TRBJ2-1; TCRdb selects TRBD1, and the lack of DNA leaves this call unchecked. CDR3 length equals 18 residues. CDR1 and CDR2 (germline): SGHTA, FQGTGA. The CDR3 sequence is CASSLNPLIAGATDEQFF. Combining the CDR3 with reference TRBV7-3 and TRBJ2-1 gives the whole variable domain GAGVSQTPSNKVTEKGKYVELRCDPISGHTALYWYRQSLGQGPEFLIYFQGTGAADDSGLPNDRFFAVRPEGSVSTLKIQRTERGDSAVYLCASSLNPLIAGATDEQFFGPGTRLTVL.

The V gene is TRBV12-3 or TRBV12-4, the J gene TRBJ2-3; the D gene TCRdb calls, TRBD1, cannot be checked with no DNA. This CDR3 spans 13 amino acids. The CDR3 reads CASSFYGGDTQYF.

V is TRBV11-2 and J is TRBJ2-3. The CDR3 extends over 11 amino acids. Germline CDR1 reads SGHAT; CDR2 reads FQNNGV. The CDR3 sequence: CASRLPFTQYF.

V and J are TRBV12-3 or TRBV12-4 and TRBJ2-3; the D gene TCRdb calls, TRBD2, cannot be checked with no DNA. There are 16 residues in the CDR3. The CDR3 protein is CASTLLTSGATDTQYF.

The genes are TRBV7-9 and TRBJ1-1; without DNA, the TCRdb call of TRBD1 cannot be checked. This CDR3 spans 15 amino acids. Germline V gives CDR1 SEHNR, CDR2 FQNEAQ (reference sequence). CDR3 in amino acids: CASSLASLGGTEAFF.

The chain links TRBV15 to TRBJ1-4; as DNA is missing, the TRBD1 call by TCRdb cannot be tested. The CDR3 runs 15 residues. CDR1 and CDR2 from the germline V gene are LNHNV and YYDKDF (reference sequence). The chain's CDR3 is CATSPTGTDNEKLFF.

This chain uses TRBV29-1 with TRBJ1-3. CDR3 length equals 13 residues. Per germline, CDR1 SQVTM and CDR2 ANQGSEA. CDR3 sequence: CSVEGEWENTIYF.

The chain carries TRBV29-1 and TRBJ2-7. This CDR3 contains 15 residues. Germline V gives CDR1 SQVTM, CDR2 ANQGSEA. CDR3: CSVEDDKLGSYEQYF.

This chain connects TRBV4-3 to TRBJ2-4; there is no DNA to check the TCRdb D call of TRBD1. The germline gives CDR1 LGHNA, CDR2 YSLEER. The CDR3 loop spans 14 amino acids. The CDR3 loop reads CASSQDTGGSIQYF.

V usage is TRBV29-1 and J usage is TRBJ2-5; lacking DNA, the TRBD2 call made by TCRdb goes unchecked. Germline V gene data show CDR1 as SQVTM and CDR2 as ANQGSEA. This CDR3 has 17 amino acids. The chain's CDR3 is CSVESSKGLAVQETQYF.

The J gene is TRBJ2-7, the V gene TRBV4-3; TCRdb gives TRBD1 as the D gene, but with no DNA this cannot be confirmed. Germline-derived CDR1 and CDR2 are LGHNA and YSLEER. This CDR3 contains 14 residues. CDR3 loop: CASSNRGGGYEQYF.

The rearrangement uses TRBV7-2 and TRBJ2-5. This CDR3 is 13 amino acids long. Germline values: CDR1 SGHTA, CDR2 FQGNSA. This CDR3 reads CASRSLGQETQYF.

V and J are TRBV29-1 and TRBJ1-3; TCRdb proposes TRBD1, but this gene call is untestable without DNA. This CDR3 is 15 amino acids long. The germline V gene has CDR1 SQVTM and CDR2 ANQGSEA. CDR3 sequence reads: CSGYGTGLSGNTIYF. The entire variable domain, with the rest obtained from reference TRBV29-1 and TRBJ1-3, is as follows: SAVISQKPSRDICQRGTSLTIQCQVDSQVTMMFWYRQQPGQSLTLIATANQGSEATYESGFVIDKFPISRPNLTFSTLTVSNMSPEDSSIYLCSGYGTGLSGNTIYFGEGSWLTVV.

J is TRBJ1-1 and V is TRBV20-1; TCRdb gives TRBD1 as the D gene, but with no DNA this cannot be confirmed. This CDR3 region has 14 residues. Per germline, CDR1 DFQATT and CDR2 SNEGSKA (reference sequence). CDR3 residues: CSARAGELNTEAFF.

The chain carries TRBV5-1 and TRBJ2-2; TCRdb selects TRBD1, and the lack of DNA leaves this call unchecked. Germline assignment: CDR1 SGHRS and CDR2 YFSETQ. This CDR3 spans 16 amino acids. The CDR3 spells CASSPPGQALPGELFF.